This T cell receptor (beta chain) derives from a study of CD8+ T cells in alopecia areata. Isolated RNA was reverse transcribed into cDNA used as the sequencing template. Assay: immunoSEQ multiplex PCR; the TCRdb copy retains only in-frame clones and omits some. Of around 100,000 clones listed, approximately 54% are singletons. The treatment is: oral pan-JAK inhibitor, 5-10 mg twice daily. Starting from PBMCs, sorting isolated CD4+ and CD8+ T cells. Losses at the gene ends were 3 bases for V and 8 bases for J; bases not matched to a gene: 15. Germline lookup yields CDR1 SGDLS and CDR2 YYNGEE. The CDR3 has 17 amino acids.

This specimen was CD8+ T cells sorted from blood, taken at week 24, from a patient treated with tofacitinib. The sequence was obtained from a human donor with alopecia areata. The genes are TRBV9 and TRBJ2-1; 9 nucleotides line up with TRBD2. CDR3: CASSAGGGTSILDEQFF. The CDR3 DNA reads TGTGCCAGCAGCGCGGGGGGAGGGACTAGCATTCTGGATGAGCAGTTCTTC. The entire variable domain, with the rest obtained from reference TRBV9 and TRBJ2-1, is as follows: DSGVTQTPKHLITATGQRVTLRCSPRSGDLSVYWYQQSLDQGLQFLIQYYNGEERAKGNILERFSAQQFPDLHSELNLSSLELGDSALYFCASSAGGGTSILDEQFFGPGTRLTVL.